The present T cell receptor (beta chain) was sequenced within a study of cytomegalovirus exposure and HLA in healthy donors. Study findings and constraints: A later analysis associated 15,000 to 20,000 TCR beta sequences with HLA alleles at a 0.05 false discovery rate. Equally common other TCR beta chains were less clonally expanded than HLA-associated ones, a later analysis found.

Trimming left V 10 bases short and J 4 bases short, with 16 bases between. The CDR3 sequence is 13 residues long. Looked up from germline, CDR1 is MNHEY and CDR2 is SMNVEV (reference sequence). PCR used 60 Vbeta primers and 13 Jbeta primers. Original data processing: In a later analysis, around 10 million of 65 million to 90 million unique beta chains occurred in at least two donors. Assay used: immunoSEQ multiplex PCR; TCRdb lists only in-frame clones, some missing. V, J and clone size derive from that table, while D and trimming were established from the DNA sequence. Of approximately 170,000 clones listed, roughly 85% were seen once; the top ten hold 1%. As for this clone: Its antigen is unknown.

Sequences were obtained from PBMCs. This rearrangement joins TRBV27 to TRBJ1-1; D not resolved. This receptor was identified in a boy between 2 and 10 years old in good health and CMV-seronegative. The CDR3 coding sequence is TGTGCCACCGTAGCCCCAGGAGGCACTGAAGCTTTCTTT. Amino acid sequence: CATVAPGGTEAFF.